This TCR beta chain was identified during a study of T cells after yellow fever vaccination. Template-switching 5'RACE yielded the TCR cDNA; a universal primer site and UMIs were added in the process. TCRdb independently ran MiXCR on the 5' RACE reads; one entry per CDR3 protein. The profile covers 300,000 or so distinct CDR3 sequences, with over 10% appearing a single time and about 0.51% taken by the ten largest. The CDR3 totals 16 residues. Losses at the gene ends were 6 bases for V and 2 bases for J; bases not matched to a gene: 6. CDR1 is MNHEY and CDR2 is SVGEGT in the germline V gene. The source is a young man who received the YFV17D yellow fever vaccine. This material consisted of CD4+ T cells sorted from PBMCs, taken 45 days after the yellow fever booster vaccination. The gene calls are TRBV6-2 or TRBV6-3 and TRBJ2-3; 12 nucleotides line up with TRBD2. The DNA for the CDR3 is TGTGCCAGCAGCCCTGGACTAGCGGGACCCACAGATACGCAGTATTTT. Amino acids: CASSPGLAGPTDTQYF.